This is a list of T cell receptor beta chains from one sample in a study of early T cells in non-severe SARS-CoV-2 infection. One entry per CDR3 protein, called by TCRdb with MiXCR from the 5' RACE reads. Counted here are tens of thousands of distinct CDR3 sequences, 7.5% to 10% occurring once; the ten biggest clones make up approximately 15%. Sequenced input: whole blood. These receptor sequences come from an adult who was a healthcare worker with PCR-confirmed SARS-CoV-2 infection or an uninfected control (not recorded which). CDR3s include the opening cysteine and the closing phenylalanine or tryptophan. Fields, in order: J gene, D gene, V gene, clone size, CDR3 protein, CDR3 DNA. The D gene is left open where the match is weak. Only some rows state a clone size, as once, few, many or a class for expanded clones.

>TRBJ2-7|.|TRBV11-2|many
CASSLVTAIDEQYF
TGTGCCAGCAGCTTAGTGACAGCCATTGACGAGCAGTACTTC
>TRBJ2-5|.|TRBV28|many
CASRMFLATGETQYF
TGTGCCAGCAGAATGTTTCTTGCGACGGGAGAGACCCAGTACTTC
>TRBJ2-7|TRBD2|TRBV4-2|many
CASSQTSGTSYEQYF
TGTGCCAGCAGCCAAACTAGCGGGACCTCCTACGAGCAGTACTTC
>TRBJ1-2|.|TRBV6-5|.
CASSYRGANYGYTF
TGTGCCAGCAGTTACCGGGGGGCTAACTATGGCTACACCTTC
>TRBJ2-6|.|TRBV28|few
CASSPHLGGLSGANVLTF
TGTGCCAGCAGTCCACACCTTGGAGGACTCTCTGGGGCCAACGTCCTGACTTTC
>TRBJ1-5|.|TRBV7-6|many
CASSLGMDQPQHF
TGTGCCAGCAGCTTGGGGATGGATCAGCCCCAGCATTTT
>TRBJ1-2|.|TRBV3-1|many
CASSQGLVTGKITNYGYTF
TGTGCCAGCAGCCAAGGCTTGGTCACAGGGAAGATTACTAACTATGGCTACACCTTC
>TRBJ2-3|.|TRBV14|.
CASSPLLGDTQYF
TGTGCCAGCAGCCCCCTACTAGGAGATACGCAGTATTTT
>TRBJ2-7|.|TRBV4-3|few
CASSQDPYREQYF
TGCGCCAGCAGCCAAGATCCCTACAGGGAGCAGTACTTC
>TRBJ2-5|.|TRBV29-1|many
CSVPLDPQETQYF
TGCAGCGTTCCATTGGACCCTCAAGAGACCCAGTACTTC
>TRBJ2-3|.|TRBV10-3|.
CAISETRGHTDTQYF
TGTGCCATCAGTGAGACGCGGGGGCACACAGATACGCAGTATTTT
>TRBJ2-1|.|TRBV7-3|many
CASSLSAGNNEQFF
TGTGCCAGCAGCTTATCTGCAGGGAACAATGAGCAGTTCTTC
>TRBJ2-3|TRBD2|TRBV4-1|.
CASSQEGTSASADTQYF
TGCGCCAGCAGCCAAGAAGGTACTAGCGCCAGCGCAGATACGCAGTATTTT
>TRBJ2-1|TRBD2|TRBV12-3/TRBV12-4|many
CASSFPSGGYNEQFF
TGTGCCAGCAGTTTCCCTAGCGGTGGCTACAATGAGCAGTTCTTC
>TRBJ2-4|.|TRBV19|many
CATSFGGLNIQYF
TGTGCCACATCCTTCGGCGGATTAAACATTCAGTACTTC
>TRBJ2-3|.|TRBV7-2|.
CASSRARTDTQYF
TGTGCCAGCTCTCGGGCGCGCACAGATACGCAGTATTTT
>TRBJ2-1|.|TRBV5-1|many
CASSLALEQFF
TGCGCCAGCAGCTTGGCGCTTGAGCAGTTCTTC
>TRBJ2-2|TRBD1|TRBV5-4|many
CASSLIGGQGAPTGELFF
TGTGCCAGCAGCTTAATAGGGGGACAGGGGGCGCCCACCGGGGAGCTGTTTTTT
>TRBJ2-1|TRBD1|TRBV6-2/TRBV6-3|.
CASRDRGLRSHEQFF
TGTGCCAGCAGGGACAGGGGGCTCCGATCCCATGAGCAGTTCTTC
>TRBJ2-7|TRBD2|TRBV18|.
CASSLRAGGTSYEQYF
TGTGCCAGCTCACTTCGAGCGGGAGGGACCTCCTACGAGCAGTACTTC
>TRBJ2-7|.|TRBV29-1|few
CSGAQQGYEQYF
TGCAGCGGTGCCCAACAGGGCTACGAGCAGTACTTC
>TRBJ2-5|TRBD2|TRBV5-1|many
CASSSGLAGLHGGTQYF
TGCGCCAGCAGCAGCGGACTAGCGGGACTACACGGGGGGACCCAGTACTTC
>TRBJ2-2|.|TRBV9|.
CASGPVFGELFF
TGTGCCAGCGGACCTGTGTTCGGGGAGCTGTTTTTT
>TRBJ1-2|.|TRBV5-1|many
CASSSRRQGYGYTF
TGCGCCAGCAGCTCGAGGAGGCAAGGCTATGGCTACACCTTC
>TRBJ1-2|.|TRBV20-1|few
CSNGGSPYGYTF
TGCAGTAATGGGGGCAGCCCCTATGGCTACACCTTC
>TRBJ2-7|TRBD1|TRBV28|.
CASSSYAGTGVEQYF
TGTGCCAGCAGTTCTTACGCCGGGACAGGGGTCGAGCAGTACTTC
>TRBJ1-2|TRBD1|TRBV28|many
CAIHPGTGVYGYTF
TGTGCCATACATCCCGGGACAGGGGTGTATGGCTACACCTTC
>TRBJ1-1|.|TRBV2|many
CASSGGPYTEAFF
TGTGCCAGCAGTGGGGGCCCTTACACTGAAGCTTTCTTT
>TRBJ2-5|.|TRBV14|many
CASSQEVGGNQETQYF
TGTGCCAGCAGCCAAGAAGTAGGAGGGAACCAAGAGACCCAGTACTTC
>TRBJ2-5|TRBD2|TRBV6-5|many
CASTEGLAGPQETQYF
TGTGCCAGCACCGAGGGACTAGCGGGTCCGCAAGAGACCCAGTACTTC
>TRBJ1-5|.|TRBV29-1|many
CSVGEFNQPQHF
TGCAGCGTAGGGGAATTCAATCAGCCCCAGCATTTT
>TRBJ2-3|.|TRBV12-3/TRBV12-4|few
CASSLIVAQRTDTQYF
TGTGCCAGCAGTTTAATTGTTGCTCAGCGCACAGATACGCAGTATTTT
>TRBJ2-5|.|TRBV18|many
CASSDNGQETQYF
TGTGCCAGCTCAGATAACGGTCAAGAGACCCAGTACTTC
>TRBJ2-7|.|TRBV11-2|many
CASIPTGFKGEQYF
TGTGCCAGCATCCCAACAGGCTTCAAGGGAGAGCAGTACTTC
>TRBJ2-5|.|TRBV29-1|many
CSVEDLENREETQYF
TGCAGCGTTGAAGATCTGGAGAACAGGGAAGAGACCCAGTACTTC
>TRBJ2-3|TRBD2|TRBV7-8|many
CASSRPSGGTDTQYF
TGTGCCAGCAGCCGACCCAGCGGGGGCACAGATACGCAGTATTTT
>TRBJ2-3|.|TRBV5-1|many
CASSDATQFPADTQYF
TGCGCCAGCAGCGACGCTACCCAGTTTCCTGCAGATACGCAGTATTTT
>TRBJ1-1|.|TRBV4-1|few
CASSPVEGSTEAFF
TGCGCCAGCAGTCCGGTTGAGGGGTCCACTGAAGCTTTCTTT